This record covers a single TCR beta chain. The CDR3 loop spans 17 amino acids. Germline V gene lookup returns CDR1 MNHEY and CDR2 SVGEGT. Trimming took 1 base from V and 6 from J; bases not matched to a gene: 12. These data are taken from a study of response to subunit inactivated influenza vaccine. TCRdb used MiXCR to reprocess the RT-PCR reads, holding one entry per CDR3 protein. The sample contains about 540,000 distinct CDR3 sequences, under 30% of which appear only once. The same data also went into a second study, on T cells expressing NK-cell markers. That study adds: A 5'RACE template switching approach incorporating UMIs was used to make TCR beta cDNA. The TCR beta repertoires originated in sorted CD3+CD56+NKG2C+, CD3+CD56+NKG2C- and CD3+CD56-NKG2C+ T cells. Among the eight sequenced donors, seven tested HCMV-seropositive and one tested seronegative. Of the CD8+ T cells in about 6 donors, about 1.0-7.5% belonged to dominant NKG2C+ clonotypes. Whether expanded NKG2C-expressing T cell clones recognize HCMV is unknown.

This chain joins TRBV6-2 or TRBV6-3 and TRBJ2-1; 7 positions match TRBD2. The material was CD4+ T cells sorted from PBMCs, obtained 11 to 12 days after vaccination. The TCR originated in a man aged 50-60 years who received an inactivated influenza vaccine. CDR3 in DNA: TGTGCCAGCAGTTACTTGATTACCGGGACTACCTTCAATGAGCAGTTCTTC. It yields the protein CASSYLITGTTFNEQFF.